This entry is about one T cell receptor beta chain. This record belongs to a study of blood T cell repertoires in COVID-19. Across the study: Italy, Spain and the United States were the sources of the convalescent and acute COVID-19 samples. The analysed material was cDNA or gDNA that came from T cells, B-cell-depleted T cells, or PBMCs.

Authors' methods: By means of reference gene primer amplification, nucleated cell counts were estimated. The repertoire was sequenced with immunoSEQ multiplex PCR; TCRdb's copy has only in-frame clones and lacks some. That table furnishes V, J and clone size, whereas the DNA furnished D and trimming. The sample shows about 69,000 clones, roughly three quarters of them seen only once. The germline gives CDR1 MNHNS, CDR2 SASEGT. V was shortened by 2 bases and J by 4 bases, with 5 bases between the two germline ends. There are 12 residues in the CDR3. Source material: peripheral blood. The J gene is TRBJ1-2, the V gene TRBV6-1; no firm D call. The source is a man in his 60s with acute or convalescent COVID-19. The CDR3 sequence: CASSEPSYGYTF. CDR3 nucleotide sequence: TGTGCCAGCAGTGAACCCAGCTATGGCTACACCTTC.